Reported below is one TCR beta chain. Antigen unknown. This sample is drawn from a study of radiotherapy plus CTLA-4 blockade in lung cancer. Study information: There were objective responses in 18% of patients, and roughly 33% had disease control. Whole-study findings and limits: Tumor-derived TCR clones expanded in blood after radiotherapy plus ipilimumab.

Only in-frame clones appear in the TCRdb table, and some are missing; sequencing was by immunoSEQ multiplex PCR. This sample has 70,000 to 100,000 clones, with around 86% found just once. V lost 6 bases, J lost 5 bases, and 5 bases lay in between. The germline CDR1 and CDR2 sequences are DFQATT and SNEGSKA (reference sequence). The CDR3 is 10 amino acids. The material was peripheral blood, obtained from a patient treated with radiotherapy plus ipilimumab. The chain combines TRBV20-1 with TRBJ2-1, with D unclear. This receptor was obtained from a human donor with non-small cell lung cancer who had a partial response to radiotherapy plus ipilimumab. CDR3 loop: CSATDNEQFF. Here the CDR3 DNA reads TGCAGTGCAACAGACAATGAGCAGTTCTTC.